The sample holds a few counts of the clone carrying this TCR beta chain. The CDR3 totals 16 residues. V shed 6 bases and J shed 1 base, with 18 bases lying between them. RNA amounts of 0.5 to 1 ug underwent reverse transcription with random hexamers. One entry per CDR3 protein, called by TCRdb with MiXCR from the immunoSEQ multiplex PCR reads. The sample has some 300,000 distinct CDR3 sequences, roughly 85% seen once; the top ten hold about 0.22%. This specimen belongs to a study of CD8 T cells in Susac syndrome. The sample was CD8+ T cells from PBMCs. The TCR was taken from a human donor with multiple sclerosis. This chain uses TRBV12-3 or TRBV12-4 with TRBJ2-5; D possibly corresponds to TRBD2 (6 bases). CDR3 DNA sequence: TGTGCCAGCAGACCCCCGGGACTTCAGAGCCAAGAGACCCAGTACTTC. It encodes CASRPPGLQSQETQYF.